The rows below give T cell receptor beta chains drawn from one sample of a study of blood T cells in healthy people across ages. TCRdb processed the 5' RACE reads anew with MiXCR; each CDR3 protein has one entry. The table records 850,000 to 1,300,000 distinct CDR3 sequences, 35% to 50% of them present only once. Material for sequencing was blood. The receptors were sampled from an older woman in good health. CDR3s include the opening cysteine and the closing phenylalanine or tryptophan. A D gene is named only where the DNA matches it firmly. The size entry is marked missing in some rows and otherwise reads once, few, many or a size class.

DNA: TGTGCCAGCCCCTCACGGAGGGGACAAGAGACCCAGTACTTC
CDR3: CASPSRRGQETQYF
V: TRBV11-2
J: TRBJ2-5
D: .
size: .

DNA: TGTGCCAGCAGCTTCCAATCAGGGACAACCAATGAGCAGTTCTTC
CDR3: CASSFQSGTTNEQFF
V: TRBV7-2
J: TRBJ2-1
D: .
size: few

DNA: TGTGCCATCAGTGAGTCGAGCATCACCGGCGTCTACGAGCAGTACTTC
CDR3: CAISESSITGVYEQYF
V: TRBV10-3
J: TRBJ2-7
D: .
size: .

DNA: TGCAGTGCTAGAGATCCCAGGGCCTTATACCAAGAGACCCAGTACTTC
CDR3: CSARDPRALYQETQYF
V: TRBV20-1
J: TRBJ2-5
D: .
size: .

DNA: TGTGCCAGCAGAGAGTCCGGGGGAACCGGGGAGCTGTTTTTT
CDR3: CASRESGGTGELFF
V: TRBV6-2/TRBV6-3
J: TRBJ2-2
D: .
size: once

DNA: TGCAGCGTTGCGACAGCGGGCGGGCCCAAAAACATTCAGTACTTC
CDR3: CSVATAGGPKNIQYF
V: TRBV29-1
J: TRBJ2-4
D: .
size: .

DNA: TGCGCCAGCAGCCAAGAAGGGAACACCCCCTACGAGCAGTACTTC
CDR3: CASSQEGNTPYEQYF
V: TRBV4-1
J: TRBJ2-7
D: .
size: few

DNA: TGTGCCAGCAGCCACAGGGGGGGGCAATACAATGAGCAGTTCTTC
CDR3: CASSHRGGQYNEQFF
V: TRBV7-2
J: TRBJ2-1
D: .
size: .

DNA: TGTGCCAGCAGCTTTCCCGGAGATTACAATGAGCAGTTCTTC
CDR3: CASSFPGDYNEQFF
V: TRBV27
J: TRBJ2-1
D: .
size: few

DNA: TGTGCCAGCAGTTCGAGGACTAACACCTACGAGCAGTACTTC
CDR3: CASSSRTNTYEQYF
V: TRBV27
J: TRBJ2-7
D: .
size: few

DNA: TGTGCCAGCAGCCAAGATTCCAACAGAGCCTATAATTCACCCCTCCACTTT
CDR3: CASSQDSNRAYNSPLHF
V: TRBV3-1
J: TRBJ1-6
D: .
size: .

DNA: TGCAGTGCTAGAGATTGGGGGGTCAATAATGAAAAACTGTTTTTT
CDR3: CSARDWGVNNEKLFF
V: TRBV20-1
J: TRBJ1-4
D: .
size: .

DNA: TGCAGTGCTAGAGATCCCCCCGGGACAGGGAATCAGCCCCAGCATTTT
CDR3: CSARDPPGTGNQPQHF
V: TRBV20-1
J: TRBJ1-5
D: TRBD1
size: .

DNA: TGCAGCGCCCTCTTGGGCCAAGAGACCCAGTACTTC
CDR3: CSALLGQETQYF
V: TRBV29-1
J: TRBJ2-5
D: .
size: many

DNA: TGTGCCAGCAGGCACATGACAGGCCCGGACGAGCAGTACTTC
CDR3: CASRHMTGPDEQYF
V: TRBV27
J: TRBJ2-7
D: .
size: .

DNA: TGTGCCAGTAAAACTAGCGGGAGGCCTAAAGAGACCCAGTACTTC
CDR3: CASKTSGRPKETQYF
V: TRBV19
J: TRBJ2-5
D: TRBD2
size: .

DNA: TGCAGTGCTAGAGTGTTGGGACTAGCGGGAAGCTACAATGAGCAGTTCTTC
CDR3: CSARVLGLAGSYNEQFF
V: TRBV20-1
J: TRBJ2-1
D: TRBD2
size: few

DNA: TGTGCCACCCTTATCTCCTACAATGGGCAGTTCTTC
CDR3: CATLISYNGQFF
V: TRBV15
J: TRBJ2-1
D: .
size: .

DNA: TGTGCCACCACCGGGACAGAGCGCCAGACCCAGTACTTC
CDR3: CATTGTERQTQYF
V: TRBV15
J: TRBJ2-5
D: TRBD1
size: .

DNA: TGCAGTGCTGAAGAGTATCGGACTAGCGGGGTAACCCAAGAGACCCAGTACTTC
CDR3: CSAEEYRTSGVTQETQYF
V: TRBV20-1
J: TRBJ2-5
D: TRBD2
size: .

DNA: TGTGCCAGCAGCTTAGCCCCGAGGCAGGGAATACACGAGCAGTACTTC
CDR3: CASSLAPRQGIHEQYF
V: TRBV7-2
J: TRBJ2-7
D: .
size: few

DNA: TGTGCCAGCAGCTTAGGGGACAGGGGAATTTATAACTATGGCTACACCTTC
CDR3: CASSLGDRGIYNYGYTF
V: TRBV13
J: TRBJ1-2
D: TRBD1
size: .

DNA: TGTGCCAGCTCACCATTAACACCATACCAAGAGACCCAGTACTTC
CDR3: CASSPLTPYQETQYF
V: TRBV18
J: TRBJ2-5
D: .
size: .

DNA: TGTGCCAGCAGCCAAGGGGCTTGCAGGCATGAGCAGTTCTTC
CDR3: CASSQGACRHEQFF
V: TRBV4-2
J: TRBJ2-1
D: .
size: .

DNA: TGCGCCAGCAGCCAAGAAGAGAATTCACCCCTCCACTTT
CDR3: CASSQEENSPLHF
V: TRBV4-1
J: TRBJ1-6
D: .
size: few

DNA: TGTGCCACCGAGGGTGGAGAGACCCAGTACTTC
CDR3: CATEGGETQYF
V: TRBV15
J: TRBJ2-5
D: .
size: .

DNA: TGTGCCAGCAGTACTTCCTATTACACTGAAGCTTTCTTT
CDR3: CASSTSYYTEAFF
V: TRBV25-1
J: TRBJ1-1
D: .
size: .

DNA: TGCAGTGCAGAGGGACTAGCGGGATCCCGCGAGCAGTACTTC
CDR3: CSAEGLAGSREQYF
V: TRBV20-1
J: TRBJ2-7
D: TRBD2
size: many

DNA: TGTGCCAGAAGCCGGGACAACTACAATGAGCAGTTCTTC
CDR3: CARSRDNYNEQFF
V: TRBV7-8
J: TRBJ2-1
D: .
size: .

DNA: TGTGCCAGCAGTTTATCCCAAACTAGCGGGAGGTACAATGAGCAGTTCTTC
CDR3: CASSLSQTSGRYNEQFF
V: TRBV27
J: TRBJ2-1
D: TRBD2
size: .

DNA: TGTGCCAGCAGGGGGACAATCACGGGGGTAGGGAGAGAGACCCAGTACTTC
CDR3: CASRGTITGVGRETQYF
V: TRBV25-1
J: TRBJ2-5
D: .
size: few

DNA: TGTGCCAGCAGCTTACTTGGGACAGGGGCCTACGAGCAGTACTTC
CDR3: CASSLLGTGAYEQYF
V: TRBV7-9
J: TRBJ2-7
D: TRBD1
size: few

DNA: TGCAGTGCCTCACCGCCTACCGGGACATCCGACTATGGCTACACCTTC
CDR3: CSASPPTGTSDYGYTF
V: TRBV20-1
J: TRBJ1-2
D: .
size: .

DNA: TGCAGTGCTAGATCCTCGGACAGGGCGGCGTTCTTC
CDR3: CSARSSDRAAFF
V: TRBV20-1
J: TRBJ2-1
D: TRBD1
size: .

DNA: TGTGCCAGCAGTTACACGGGAGGCGGCAATGAGCAGTTCTTC
CDR3: CASSYTGGGNEQFF
V: TRBV6-6
J: TRBJ2-1
D: TRBD2
size: few

DNA: TGTGCCAGCAGCTCTCAGGTGGCGCTCTACAATGAGCAGTACTTC
CDR3: CASSSQVALYNEQYF
V: TRBV7-2
J: TRBJ2-7
D: .
size: .

DNA: TGTGCCAGCAGAGCAGGGAGAAGGGCGATTCAGCCCCAGCATTTT
CDR3: CASRAGRRAIQPQHF
V: TRBV12-3/TRBV12-4
J: TRBJ1-5
D: .
size: few

DNA: TGTGCCACCAGCAGAGGGACGCAAGGCGAGCAGTACTTC
CDR3: CATSRGTQGEQYF
V: TRBV15
J: TRBJ2-7
D: .
size: .

DNA: TGTGCCAGCAGCGTAGCTACGAGGGGTACAGGAGACAATGAGCAGTTCTTC
CDR3: CASSVATRGTGDNEQFF
V: TRBV9
J: TRBJ2-1
D: .
size: few

DNA: TGCGCCAGCAGTCCCCGGGAGGCCAGCTCCTACAATGAGCAGTACTTC
CDR3: CASSPREASSYNEQYF
V: TRBV10-1
J: TRBJ2-7
D: TRBD2
size: .

DNA: TGTGCCAGCAGTTTGACCCCCTACAATGAGCAGTTCTTC
CDR3: CASSLTPYNEQFF
V: TRBV27
J: TRBJ2-1
D: .
size: .

DNA: TGTGCCAGCAGTGATAGGACTCATGGCGGAGAGACCCAGTACTTC
CDR3: CASSDRTHGGETQYF
V: TRBV2
J: TRBJ2-5
D: .
size: .

DNA: TGTGCCAGCAGTCCCCGAATAGCGGGCCGGGGGGAGCAGTTCTTC
CDR3: CASSPRIAGRGEQFF
V: TRBV6-5
J: TRBJ2-1
D: TRBD2
size: .

DNA: TGCGCCACCAAGACCCCTAGCGGAGGTAGCACAGATACGCAGTATTTT
CDR3: CATKTPSGGSTDTQYF
V: TRBV5-1
J: TRBJ2-3
D: TRBD2
size: few

DNA: TGTGCCAGCAGCTCCTACCCCGGGACTGTAGAAGAGACCCAGTACTTC
CDR3: CASSSYPGTVEETQYF
V: TRBV5-5
J: TRBJ2-5
D: .
size: .

DNA: TGTGCCAGCAGCCCCGGACAGGGACTTAAGTACGAGCAGTACTTC
CDR3: CASSPGQGLKYEQYF
V: TRBV7-9
J: TRBJ2-7
D: TRBD1
size: .

DNA: TGCAGTGCTAGAGACGAGAGAGAAGTCTTGTACTATGGCTACACCTTC
CDR3: CSARDEREVLYYGYTF
V: TRBV20-1
J: TRBJ1-2
D: .
size: .